This TCR beta chain was sequenced during a study of cytomegalovirus exposure and HLA in healthy donors. Study outcomes and limitations: Reportedly, HLA-A and HLA-B alleles of most subjects were accurately predicted from TCR beta. Productive rates of about 87% or about 30% were seen for most TCR beta V segments in an earlier analysis.

Donors counted as nominally healthy when sampled, yet unrecorded immune exposures were likely. The PCR employed 60 Vbeta primers together with 13 Jbeta primers. The protocol was immunoSEQ multiplex PCR, while the TCRdb copy is restricted to in-frame clones and leaves out a portion. The sample lists 120,000 or so clones; approximately 80% were seen once. As to this clone: Its cognate antigen is unknown.

CDR1 is KGHSH, CDR2 LQKENI, per germline. The V end lost 3 bases, the J end lost 8 bases, and 11 bases lay between the germline ends. The CDR3 loop spans 14 amino acids. What was sequenced was PBMCs. The rearrangement uses TRBV18 and TRBJ1-6, with D tentatively TRBD1 (6 bases). This TCR was sampled from a man aged 25-45 years in good health and CMV-seropositive. The CDR3 DNA reads as TGTGCCAGCTCACCTCGACAGGTAGATTCACCCCTCCACTTT. Protein product: CASSPRQVDSPLHF. Full variable domain (remainder filled in from reference TRBV18 and TRBJ1-6): NAGVMQNPRHLVRRRGQEARLRCSPMKGHSHVYWYRQLPEEGLKFMVYLQKENIIDESGMPKERFSAEFPKEGPSILRIQQVVRGDSAAYFCASSPRQVDSPLHFGNGTRLTVT.